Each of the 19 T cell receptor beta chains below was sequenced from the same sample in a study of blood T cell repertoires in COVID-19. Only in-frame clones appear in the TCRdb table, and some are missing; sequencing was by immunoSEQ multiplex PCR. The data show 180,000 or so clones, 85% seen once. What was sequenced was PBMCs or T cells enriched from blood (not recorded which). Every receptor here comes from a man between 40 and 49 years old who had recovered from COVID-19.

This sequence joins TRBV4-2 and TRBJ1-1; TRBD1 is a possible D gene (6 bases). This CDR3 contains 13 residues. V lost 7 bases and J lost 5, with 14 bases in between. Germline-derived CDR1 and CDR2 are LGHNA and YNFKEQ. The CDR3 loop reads CASKGGSRTEAFF. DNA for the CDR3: TGTGCCAGCAAAGGGGGATCTCGAACTGAAGCTTTCTTT.

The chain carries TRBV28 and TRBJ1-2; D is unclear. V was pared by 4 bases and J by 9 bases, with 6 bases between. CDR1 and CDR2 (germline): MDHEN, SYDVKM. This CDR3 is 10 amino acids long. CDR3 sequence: CASSSDSYTF. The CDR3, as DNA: TGTGCCAGCAGTTCTGACAGCTACACCTTC.

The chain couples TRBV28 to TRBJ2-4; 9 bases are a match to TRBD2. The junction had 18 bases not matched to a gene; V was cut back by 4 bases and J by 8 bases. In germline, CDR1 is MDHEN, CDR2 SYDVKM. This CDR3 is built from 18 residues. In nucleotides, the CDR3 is TGTGCCAGCAGTTCGACCGACTTGACTAGCGGCCCTCGGGACATTCAGTACTTC. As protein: CASSSTDLTSGPRDIQYF.

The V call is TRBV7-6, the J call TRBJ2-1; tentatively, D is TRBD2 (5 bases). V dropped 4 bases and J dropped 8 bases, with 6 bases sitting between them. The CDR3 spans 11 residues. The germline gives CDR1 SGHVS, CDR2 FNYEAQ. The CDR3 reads CASSSLDEQFF. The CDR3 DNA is TGTGCCAGCAGCTCACTAGATGAGCAGTTCTTC.

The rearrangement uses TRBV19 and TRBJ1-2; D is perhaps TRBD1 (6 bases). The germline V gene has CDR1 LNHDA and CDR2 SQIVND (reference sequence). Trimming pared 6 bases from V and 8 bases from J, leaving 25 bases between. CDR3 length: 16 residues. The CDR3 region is CASRDSLLAGAGGYTF. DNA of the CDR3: TGTGCCAGTAGGGACAGCCTTCTCGCTGGGGCAGGGGGCTACACCTTC.

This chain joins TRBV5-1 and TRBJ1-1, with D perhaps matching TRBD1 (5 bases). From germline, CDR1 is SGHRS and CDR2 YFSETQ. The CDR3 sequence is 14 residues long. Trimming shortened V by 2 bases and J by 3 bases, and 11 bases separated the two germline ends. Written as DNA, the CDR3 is TGCGCCAGCAGCTTACAAGGGGTCGACACTGAAGCTTTCTTT. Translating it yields CASSLQGVDTEAFF. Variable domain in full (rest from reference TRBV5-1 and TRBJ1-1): KAGVTQTPRYLIKTRGQQVTLSCSPISGHRSVSWYQQTPGQGLQFLFEYFSETQRNKGNFPGRFSGRQFSNSRSEMNVSTLELGDSALYLCASSLQGVDTEAFFGQGTRLTVV.

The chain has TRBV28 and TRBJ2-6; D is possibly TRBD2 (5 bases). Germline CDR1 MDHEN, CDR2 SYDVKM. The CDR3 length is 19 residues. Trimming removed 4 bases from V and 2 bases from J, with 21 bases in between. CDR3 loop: CASSSPFGERLAGANVLTF. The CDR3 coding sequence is TGTGCCAGCAGTTCCCCTTTCGGGGAGCGCCTAGCTGGGGCCAACGTCCTGACTTTC.

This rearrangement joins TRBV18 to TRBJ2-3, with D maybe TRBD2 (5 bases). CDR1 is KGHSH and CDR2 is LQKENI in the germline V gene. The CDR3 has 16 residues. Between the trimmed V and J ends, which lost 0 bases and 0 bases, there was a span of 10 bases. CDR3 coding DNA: TGTGCCAGCTCACCACCTACAACGGGGAGCACAGATACGCAGTATTTT. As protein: CASSPPTTGSTDTQYF.

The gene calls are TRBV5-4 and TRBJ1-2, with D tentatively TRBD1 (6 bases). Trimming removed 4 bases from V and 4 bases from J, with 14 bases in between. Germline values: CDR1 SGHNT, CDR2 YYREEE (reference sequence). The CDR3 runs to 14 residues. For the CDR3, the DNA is TGTGCCAGCAGCACTCTGACAGGCCGCTATGGCTACACCTTC. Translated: CASSTLTGRYGYTF. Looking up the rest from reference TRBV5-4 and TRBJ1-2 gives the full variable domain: ETGVTQSPTHLIKTRGQQVTLRCSSQSGHNTVSWYQQALGQGPQFIFQYYREEENGRGNFPPRFSGLQFPNYSSELNVNALELDDSALYLCASSTLTGRYGYTFGSGTRLTVV.

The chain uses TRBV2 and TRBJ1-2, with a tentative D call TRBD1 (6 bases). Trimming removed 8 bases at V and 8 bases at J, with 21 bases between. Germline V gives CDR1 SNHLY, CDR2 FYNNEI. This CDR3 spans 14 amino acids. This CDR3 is CASGKGVRGEGYTF. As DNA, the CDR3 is TGTGCCAGCGGAAAGGGGGTGAGAGGGGAGGGCTACACCTTC.

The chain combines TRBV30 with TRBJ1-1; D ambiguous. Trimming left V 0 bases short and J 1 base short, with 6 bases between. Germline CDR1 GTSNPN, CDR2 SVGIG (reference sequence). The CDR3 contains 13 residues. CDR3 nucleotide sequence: TGTGCCTGGAGTGTAGAGTGGAACACTGAAGCTTTCTTT. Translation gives CAWSVEWNTEAFF. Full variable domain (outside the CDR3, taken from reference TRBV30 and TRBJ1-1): SQTIHQWPATLVQPVGSPLSLECTVEGTSNPNLYWYRQAAGRGLQLLFYSVGIGQISSEVPQNLSASRPQDRQFILSSKKLLLSDSGFYLCAWSVEWNTEAFFGQGTRLTVV.

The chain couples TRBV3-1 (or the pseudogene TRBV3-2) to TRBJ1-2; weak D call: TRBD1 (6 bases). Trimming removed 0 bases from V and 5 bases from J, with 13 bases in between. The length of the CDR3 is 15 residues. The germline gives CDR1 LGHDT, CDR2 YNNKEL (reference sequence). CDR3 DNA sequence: TGTGCCAGCAGCCAAGACGCACGGGGGGCGTATGGCTACACCTTC. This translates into CASSQDARGAYGYTF.

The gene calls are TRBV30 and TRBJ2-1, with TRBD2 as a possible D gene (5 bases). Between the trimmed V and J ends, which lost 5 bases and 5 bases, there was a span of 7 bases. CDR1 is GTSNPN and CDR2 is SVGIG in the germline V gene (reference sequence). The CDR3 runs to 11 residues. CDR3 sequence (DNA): TGTGCCTGGTCGGGGAACAATGAGCAGTTCTTC. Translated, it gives CAWSGNNEQFF.

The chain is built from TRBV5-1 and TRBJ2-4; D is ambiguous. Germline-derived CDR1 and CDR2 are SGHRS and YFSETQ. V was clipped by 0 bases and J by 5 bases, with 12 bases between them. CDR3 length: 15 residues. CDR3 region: CASSLDKPGENIQYF. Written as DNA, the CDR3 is TGCGCCAGCAGCTTGGATAAGCCTGGAGAAAACATTCAGTACTTC.

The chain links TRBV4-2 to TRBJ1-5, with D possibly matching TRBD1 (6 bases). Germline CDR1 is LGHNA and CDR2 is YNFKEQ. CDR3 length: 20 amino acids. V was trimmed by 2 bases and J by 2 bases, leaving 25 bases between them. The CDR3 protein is CASSQYGQSNPKVGNQPQHF. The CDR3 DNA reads TGTGCCAGCAGCCAATACGGACAGTCAAACCCCAAGGTCGGCAATCAGCCCCAGCATTTT.

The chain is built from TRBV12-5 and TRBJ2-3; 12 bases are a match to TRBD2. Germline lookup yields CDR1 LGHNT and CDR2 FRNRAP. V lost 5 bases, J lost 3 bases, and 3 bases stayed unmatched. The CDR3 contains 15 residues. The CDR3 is CASGQGLAGTDTQYF. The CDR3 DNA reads TGTGCTAGTGGTCAAGGACTAGCGGGGACAGATACGCAGTATTTT.

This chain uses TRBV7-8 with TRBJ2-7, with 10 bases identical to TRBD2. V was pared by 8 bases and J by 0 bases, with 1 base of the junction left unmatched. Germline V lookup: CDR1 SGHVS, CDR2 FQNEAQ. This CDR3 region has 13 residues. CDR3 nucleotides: TGTGCCAGCCAGCGGGAGGGCTCCTACGAGCAGTACTTC. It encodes CASQREGSYEQYF.

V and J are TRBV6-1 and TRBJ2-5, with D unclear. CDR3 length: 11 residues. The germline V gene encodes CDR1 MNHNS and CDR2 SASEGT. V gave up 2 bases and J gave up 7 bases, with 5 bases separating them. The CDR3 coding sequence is TGTGCCAGCAGTGAACCGAGGACCCAGTACTTC. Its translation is CASSEPRTQYF.

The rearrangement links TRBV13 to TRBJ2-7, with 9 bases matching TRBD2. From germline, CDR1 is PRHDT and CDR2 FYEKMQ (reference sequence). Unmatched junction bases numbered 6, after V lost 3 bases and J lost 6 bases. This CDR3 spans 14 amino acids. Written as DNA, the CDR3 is TGTGCCAGCAGCTTGGGGACTAGCATAAGCGAGCAGTACTTC. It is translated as CASSLGTSISEQYF.